The present T cell receptor (beta chain) was sequenced within a study of cytomegalovirus exposure and HLA in healthy donors. There are 19 residues in the CDR3. J was trimmed by 0 bases and V by 4 bases; bases with no gene match: 17. Germline assignment: CDR1 SGHAT and CDR2 FQNNGV. 13 Jbeta primers and 60 Vbeta primers were used for the PCR. In the original processing: There were around 78 million unique TCR beta chains by a later count, and 10 million to 12 million of them were shared. Sequencing was performed with immunoSEQ multiplex PCR; in TCRdb, only in-frame clones are kept and a portion is missing. The D gene and trimming were derived from the DNA, and the V and J assignments and clone size from that table. Of approximately 150,000 clones in the sample, roughly 80% were seen once. As to this clone: Its antigen is unknown.

Samples came from healthy bone marrow donors. Regarding the study as a whole: TCR beta chain V- and J-gene trimming was linked, in a later analysis, to a missense variant in DCLRE1C.

The TCR sequence derives from a woman under 40 in good health and CMV-seropositive. The rearrangement joins TRBV11-2 to TRBJ1-2, with TRBD1 matching 7 bases. The sequencing sample was made of PBMCs. CDR3: CASSYTFSRQGATNYGYTF. CDR3 in DNA: TGTGCCAGCAGCTACACGTTCTCCCGACAGGGAGCAACTAACTATGGCTACACCTTC. Full variable domain (outside the CDR3, taken from reference TRBV11-2 and TRBJ1-2): EAGVAQSPRYKIIEKRQSVAFWCNPISGHATLYWYQQILGQGPKLLIQFQNNGVVDDSQLPKDRFSAERLKGVDSTLKIQPAKLEDSAVYLCASSYTFSRQGATNYGYTFGSGTRLTVV.